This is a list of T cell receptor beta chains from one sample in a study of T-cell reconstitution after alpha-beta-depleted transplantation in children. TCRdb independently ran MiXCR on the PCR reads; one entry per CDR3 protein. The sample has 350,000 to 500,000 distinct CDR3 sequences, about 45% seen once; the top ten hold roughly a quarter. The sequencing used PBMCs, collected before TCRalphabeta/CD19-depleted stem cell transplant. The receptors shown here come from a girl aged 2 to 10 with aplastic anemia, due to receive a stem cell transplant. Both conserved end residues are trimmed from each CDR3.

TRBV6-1,ASSPGDEQY
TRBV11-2,ATEQGGNEQF
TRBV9,ASSVDFYGYT
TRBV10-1,ASSEVGKREIHEQY
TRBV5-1,ASSLDKGPRTDTQY
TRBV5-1,ASSLWGAQQETQY
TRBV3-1,ASSLTDGGEKLF
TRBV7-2,ASSTSGASYEQY
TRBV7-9,ASSLGGENTQY
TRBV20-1,SARDPGGRSEKLF